What follows is one T cell receptor (beta chain) and its context. What it binds is unknown. With 2 bases clipped from V and 8 bases from J, the junction kept 4 bases outside the gene matches. This CDR3 is 14 amino acids long. Germline CDR1 MNHEY, CDR2 SMNVEV (reference sequence). TCRdb keeps only in-frame clones here, not all; method: immunoSEQ multiplex PCR. The sample has around 1.9 million clones, around 93% seen once; the top ten hold roughly 1.7%. This entry belongs to a study of shared clonotypes between healthy human individuals. Overall study results and limits: The authors expected sequencing depth to affect clonotype sharing among donors. Naive subsets tended to show greater estimated richness than memory subsets.

Naive CD8 cells, CD45RO-negative and positively selected for CCR7, excluded terminally differentiated effector memory CD45RA+ cells. This receptor was taken from a man aged 18 to 30 in good health. Some clones in this sample may be carry-over from other donors' samples. Specimen: naive CD8+ T cells from PBMCs. The chain is built from TRBV27 and TRBJ1-4; 8 bases are shared with TRBD1. CDR3 region: CASSLRQGWEKLFF. The CDR3 region has the DNA TGTGCCAGCAGTTTACGACAGGGGTGGGAAAAACTGTTTTTT.